The source of this TCR beta chain is a study of shared clonotypes between healthy human individuals. Regarding the study as a whole: Naive subsets, compared against memory subsets, generally had larger estimated richness values.

For this clone: Its antigen is unidentified.

The CDR3 extends over 14 amino acids. Germline loops: CDR1 SGHRS, CDR2 YFSETQ. Trimming removed 7 bases from V and 0 bases from J; junction bases left unmatched: 5. TCRdb keeps only in-frame clones here, not all; method: immunoSEQ multiplex PCR. Of about 2 million clones detected, roughly 95% appear once; the ten largest clones hold about 0.13%. Material: naive CD4+ T cells sorted from blood. The sample's subset: CD45RA+ positively selected. This clonotype was sampled from a man between 18 and 29 years old in good health. The chain has TRBV5-1 and TRBJ2-7; the match to TRBD2 covers 9 bases. The CDR3 is CASYSGGTSYEQYF. CDR3 DNA sequence: TGCGCCAGCTATAGCGGGGGAACCTCCTACGAGCAGTACTTC.